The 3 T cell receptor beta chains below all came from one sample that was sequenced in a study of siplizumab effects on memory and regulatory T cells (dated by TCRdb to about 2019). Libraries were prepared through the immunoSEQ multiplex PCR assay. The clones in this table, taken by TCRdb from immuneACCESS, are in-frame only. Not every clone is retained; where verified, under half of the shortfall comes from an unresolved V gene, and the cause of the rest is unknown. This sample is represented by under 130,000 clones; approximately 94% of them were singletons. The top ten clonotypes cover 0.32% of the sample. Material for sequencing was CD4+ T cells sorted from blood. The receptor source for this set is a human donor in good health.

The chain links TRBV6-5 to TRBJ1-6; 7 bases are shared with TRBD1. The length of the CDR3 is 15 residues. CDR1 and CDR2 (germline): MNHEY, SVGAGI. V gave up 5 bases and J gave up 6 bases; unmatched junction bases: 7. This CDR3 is CASSPGGAINSPLHF. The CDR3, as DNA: TGTGCCAGCAGTCCAGGGGGGGCTATTAATTCACCCCTCCACTTT.

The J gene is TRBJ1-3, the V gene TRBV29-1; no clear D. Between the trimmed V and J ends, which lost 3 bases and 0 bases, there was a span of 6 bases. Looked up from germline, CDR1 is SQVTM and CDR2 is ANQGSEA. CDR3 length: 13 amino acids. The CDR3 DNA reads TGCAGCGTTGAGGTAGACTCTGGAAACACCATATATTTT. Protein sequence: CSVEVDSGNTIYF.

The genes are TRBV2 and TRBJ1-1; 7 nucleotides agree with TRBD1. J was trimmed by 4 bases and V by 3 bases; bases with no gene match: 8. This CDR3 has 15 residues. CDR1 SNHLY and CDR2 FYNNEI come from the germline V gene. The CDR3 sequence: CASSDPQGGSTEAFF. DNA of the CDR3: TGTGCCAGCAGTGATCCCCAGGGGGGTAGCACTGAAGCTTTCTTT. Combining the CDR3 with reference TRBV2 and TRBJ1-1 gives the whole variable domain EPEVTQTPSHQVTQMGQEVILRCVPISNHLYFYWYRQILGQKVEFLVSFYNNEISEKSEIFDDQFSVERPDGSNFTLKIRSTKLEDSAMYFCASSDPQGGSTEAFFGQGTRLTVV.